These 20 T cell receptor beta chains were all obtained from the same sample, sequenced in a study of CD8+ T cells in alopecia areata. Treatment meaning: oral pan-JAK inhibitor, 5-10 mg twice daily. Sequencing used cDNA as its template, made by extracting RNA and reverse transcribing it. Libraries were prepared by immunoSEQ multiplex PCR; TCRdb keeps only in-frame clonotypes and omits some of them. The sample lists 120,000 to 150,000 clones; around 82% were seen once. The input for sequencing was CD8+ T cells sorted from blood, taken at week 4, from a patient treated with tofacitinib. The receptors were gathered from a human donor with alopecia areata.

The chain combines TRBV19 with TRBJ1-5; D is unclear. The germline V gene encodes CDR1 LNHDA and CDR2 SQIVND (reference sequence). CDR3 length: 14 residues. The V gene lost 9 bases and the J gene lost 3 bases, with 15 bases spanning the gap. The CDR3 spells CASELGPFNQPQHF. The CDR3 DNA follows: TGTGCCAGCGAACTCGGTCCATTCAATCAGCCCCAGCATTTT.

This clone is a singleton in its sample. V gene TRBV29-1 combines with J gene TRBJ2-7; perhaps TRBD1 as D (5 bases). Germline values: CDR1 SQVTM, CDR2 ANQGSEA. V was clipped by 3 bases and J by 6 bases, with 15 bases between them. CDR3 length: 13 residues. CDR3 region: CSVERRGSREQYF. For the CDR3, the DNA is TGCAGCGTTGAGCGTAGGGGCTCTCGCGAGCAGTACTTC.

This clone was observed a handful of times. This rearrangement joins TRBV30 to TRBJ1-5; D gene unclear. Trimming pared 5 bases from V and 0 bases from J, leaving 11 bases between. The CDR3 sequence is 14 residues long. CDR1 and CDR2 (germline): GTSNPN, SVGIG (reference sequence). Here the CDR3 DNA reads TGTGCCTGGGCGACCCGGTATAGCAATCAGCCCCAGCATTTT. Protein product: CAWATRYSNQPQHF.

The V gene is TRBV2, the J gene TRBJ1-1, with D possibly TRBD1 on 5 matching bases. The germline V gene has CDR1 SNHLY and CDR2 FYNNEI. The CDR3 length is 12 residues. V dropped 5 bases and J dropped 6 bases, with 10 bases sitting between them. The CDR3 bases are TGTGCCAGCAGTCTCCAGGGCTCTGAAGCTTTCTTT. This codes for CASSLQGSEAFF.

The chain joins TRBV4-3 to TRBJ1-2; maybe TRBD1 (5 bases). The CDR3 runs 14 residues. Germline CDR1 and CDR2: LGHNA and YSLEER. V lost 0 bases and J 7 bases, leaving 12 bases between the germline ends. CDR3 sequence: CASSQDRSGGGYTF. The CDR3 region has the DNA TGCGCCAGCAGCCAAGATCGGTCGGGGGGTGGCTACACCTTC.

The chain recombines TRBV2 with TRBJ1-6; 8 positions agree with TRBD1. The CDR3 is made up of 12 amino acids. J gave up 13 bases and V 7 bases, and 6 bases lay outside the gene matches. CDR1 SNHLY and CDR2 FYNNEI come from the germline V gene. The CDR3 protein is CASTDRGPPLHF. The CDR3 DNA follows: TGTGCCAGCACCGACAGGGGTCCGCCCCTCCACTTT.

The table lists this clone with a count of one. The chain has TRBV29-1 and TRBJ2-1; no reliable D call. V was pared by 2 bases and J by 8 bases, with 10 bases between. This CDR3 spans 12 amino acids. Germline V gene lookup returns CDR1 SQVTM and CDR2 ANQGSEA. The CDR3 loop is CSVESGWDEQFF. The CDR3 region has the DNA TGCAGCGTTGAATCTGGATGGGATGAGCAGTTCTTC.

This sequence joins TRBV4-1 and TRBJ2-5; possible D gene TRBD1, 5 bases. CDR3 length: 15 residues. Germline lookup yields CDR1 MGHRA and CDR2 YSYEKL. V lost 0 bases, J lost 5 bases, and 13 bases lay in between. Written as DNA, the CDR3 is TGCGCCAGCAGCCAAGAAAGCAGACCAGGGGAGACCCAGTACTTC. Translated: CASSQESRPGETQYF.

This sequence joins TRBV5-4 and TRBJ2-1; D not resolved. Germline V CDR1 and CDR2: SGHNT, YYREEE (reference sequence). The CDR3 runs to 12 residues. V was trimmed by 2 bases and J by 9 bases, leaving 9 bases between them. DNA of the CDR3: TGTGCCAGCAGCTTTGGAACTATTGAGCAGTTCTTC. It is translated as CASSFGTIEQFF.

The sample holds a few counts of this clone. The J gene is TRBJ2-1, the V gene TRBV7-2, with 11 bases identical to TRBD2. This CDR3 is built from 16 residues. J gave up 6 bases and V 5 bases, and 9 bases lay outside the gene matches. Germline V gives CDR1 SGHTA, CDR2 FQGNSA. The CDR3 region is CASSPNLAGGGNEQFF. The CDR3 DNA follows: TGTGCCAGCAGCCCCAATTTAGCGGGGGGGGGCAATGAGCAGTTCTTC.

The CDR3 DNA sequence: TGTGCCATCAGTGCTTCGAAGGGGCTAGGCTACCAGCATTTT. It translates to CAISASKGLGYQHF. J is TRBJ1-5 and V is TRBV10-3; tentative D call: TRBD1 (5 bases). Germline CDR1 reads ENHRY; CDR2 reads SYGVKD. The CDR3 is made up of 14 amino acids. V was pared by 4 bases and J by 12 bases, with 19 bases between.

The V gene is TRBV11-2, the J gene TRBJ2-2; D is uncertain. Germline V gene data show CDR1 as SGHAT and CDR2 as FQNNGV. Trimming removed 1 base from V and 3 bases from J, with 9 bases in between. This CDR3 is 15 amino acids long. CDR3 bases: TGTGCCAGCAGCTTAGCTAGTATGGACACCGGGGAGCTGTTTTTT. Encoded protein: CASSLASMDTGELFF.

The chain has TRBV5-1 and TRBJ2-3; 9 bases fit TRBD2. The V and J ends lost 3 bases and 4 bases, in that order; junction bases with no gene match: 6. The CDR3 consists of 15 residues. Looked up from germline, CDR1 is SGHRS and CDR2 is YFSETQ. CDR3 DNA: TGCGCCAGCAGCTCCGGGACTAGCAGCGCAGATACGCAGTATTTT. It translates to CASSSGTSSADTQYF.

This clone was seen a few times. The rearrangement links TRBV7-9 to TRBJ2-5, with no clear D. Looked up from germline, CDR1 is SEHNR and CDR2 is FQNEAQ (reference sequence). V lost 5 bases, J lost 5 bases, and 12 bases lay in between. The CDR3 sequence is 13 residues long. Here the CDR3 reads CASSPTSMETQYF. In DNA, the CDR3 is TGTGCCAGCAGCCCTACTTCGATGGAGACCCAGTACTTC.

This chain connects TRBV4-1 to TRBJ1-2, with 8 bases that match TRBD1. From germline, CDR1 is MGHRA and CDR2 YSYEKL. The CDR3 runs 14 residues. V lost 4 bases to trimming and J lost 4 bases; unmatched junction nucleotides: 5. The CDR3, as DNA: TGCGCCAGCAGCCCAACCGGGACAGGCTATGGCTACACCTTC. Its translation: CASSPTGTGYGYTF.

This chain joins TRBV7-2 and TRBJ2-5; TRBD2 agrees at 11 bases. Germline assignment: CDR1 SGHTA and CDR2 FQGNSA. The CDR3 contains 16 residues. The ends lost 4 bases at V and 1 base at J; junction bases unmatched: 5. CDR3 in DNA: TGTGCCAGCAGCTCCAGACTAGCGGGGCCCCAAGAGACCCAGTACTTC. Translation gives CASSSRLAGPQETQYF.

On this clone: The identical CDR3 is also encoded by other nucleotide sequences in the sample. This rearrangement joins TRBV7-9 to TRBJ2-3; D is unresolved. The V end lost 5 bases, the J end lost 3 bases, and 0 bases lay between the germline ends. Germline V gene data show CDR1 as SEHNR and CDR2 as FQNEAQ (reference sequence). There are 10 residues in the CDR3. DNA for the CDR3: TGTGCCAGCAGCACAGATACGCAGTATTTT. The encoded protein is CASSTDTQYF.

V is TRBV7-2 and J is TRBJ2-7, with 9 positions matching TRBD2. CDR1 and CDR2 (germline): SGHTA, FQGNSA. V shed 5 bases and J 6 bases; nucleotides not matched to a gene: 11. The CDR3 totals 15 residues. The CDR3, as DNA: TGTGCCAGCAGCACCTCGGGCGGGGGGGCAGCCGAGCAGTACTTC. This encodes CASSTSGGGAAEQYF.

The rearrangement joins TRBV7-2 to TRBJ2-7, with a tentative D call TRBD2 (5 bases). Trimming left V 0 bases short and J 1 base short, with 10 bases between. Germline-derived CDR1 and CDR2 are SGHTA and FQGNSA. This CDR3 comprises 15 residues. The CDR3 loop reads CASSLAPSQSYEQYF. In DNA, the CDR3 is TGTGCCAGCAGCTTAGCGCCTAGCCAGTCCTACGAGCAGTACTTC. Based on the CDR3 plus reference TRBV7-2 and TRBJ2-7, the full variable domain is GAGVSQSPSNKVTEKGKDVELRCDPISGHTALYWYRQSLGQGLEFLIYFQGNSAPDKSGLPSDRFSAERTGGSVSTLTIQRTQQEDSAVYLCASSLAPSQSYEQYFGPGTRLTVT.

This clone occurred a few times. CDR3 nucleotides: TGTGCCAGCAGCCACCCCCAGCGGTCCGTGGAGACCCAGTACTTC. It yields the protein CASSHPQRSVETQYF. This chain uses TRBV7-9 with TRBJ2-5, with a tentative D call TRBD2 (5 bases). Germline lookup yields CDR1 SEHNR and CDR2 FQNEAQ (reference sequence). This CDR3 is built from 15 residues. Trimming took off 5 bases at V and 5 bases at J, with 18 bases between the two ends. The whole variable domain, remainder taken from reference TRBV7-9 and TRBJ2-5, is DTGVSQNPRHKITKRGQNVTFRCDPISEHNRLYWYRQTLGQGPEFLTYFQNEAQLEKSRLLSDRFSAERPKGSFSTLEIQRTEQGDSAMYLCASSHPQRSVETQYFGPGTRLLVL.